This TCR beta chain was sequenced for a study of blood T cell repertoires in COVID-19. Method: immunoSEQ multiplex PCR; TCRdb's copy keeps in-frame clones and lacks some. This repertoire shows around 260,000 clones, just over 85% found once; its top ten account for 2.5% to 3%. V dropped 6 bases and J dropped 1 base, with 12 bases sitting between them. Germline CDR1 is MNHEY and CDR2 is SVGEGT. The CDR3 totals 14 residues. The gene calls are TRBV6-2 or TRBV6-3 and TRBJ1-1; D is ambiguous. This TCR came from a woman in her twenties or thirties with active or convalescent COVID-19. The sequenced sample consisted of peripheral blood. CDR3: CASSPRAPNTEAFF. CDR3 coding DNA: TGTGCCAGCAGCCCGCGGGCACCGAACACTGAAGCTTTCTTT.